Listed here are 20 T cell receptor beta chains from one sample, sequenced in a study of OX40 agonist ivuxolimab in advanced cancers. Libraries were prepared by immunoSEQ multiplex PCR; TCRdb keeps only in-frame clonotypes and omits some of them. The data contain 15,000 to 20,000 clones, approximately 80% of them singletons. The sample in question was CD4+ or CD8+ T cells sorted from blood, obtained in a trial of the OX40 agonist ivuxolimab. These receptors were taken from an adult with an advanced solid tumor such as melanoma, head and neck, liver or kidney cancer.

This chain links TRBV9 with TRBJ2-2; D perhaps matches TRBD1 (5 bases). Per germline, CDR1 SGDLS and CDR2 YYNGEE. This CDR3 region has 13 residues. The V end was cut by 4 bases, the J end by 5 bases, with 9 bases between. This chain's CDR3 is CASSLSGTGELFF. In DNA, the CDR3 is TGTGCCAGCAGCTTGTCAGGGACCGGGGAGCTGTTTTTT.

The chain is built from TRBV29-1 and TRBJ2-7; 7 bases fit TRBD2. After removal of 3 bases from V and 0 bases from J, the junction contained 2 bases not matched to a gene. The V gene's germline CDR1 is SQVTM and CDR2 ANQGSEA. The CDR3 totals 13 residues. CDR3 in amino acids: CSVEASGSYEQYF. The CDR3 nucleotides read TGCAGCGTTGAGGCTAGCGGCTCCTACGAGCAGTACTTC.

The J gene is TRBJ1-1, the V gene TRBV5-3; tentative D call: TRBD1 (5 bases). TRBV5-3 is designated an ORF whose function remains uncertain. CDR3 length: 13 residues. V was clipped by 8 bases and J by 1 base, with 12 bases between them. CDR3 DNA sequence: TGTGCCAGCCGTATCAGGGAGAACACTGAAGCTTTCTTT. This gives the protein CASRIRENTEAFF.

This rearrangement joins TRBV7-2 to TRBJ2-7; the D gene is possibly TRBD2 (5 bases). Germline V gene data show CDR1 as SGHTA and CDR2 as FQGNSA. V was cut by 5 bases and J by 6 bases, with 23 bases left in between. The CDR3 totals 16 residues. The CDR3 bases are TGTGCCAGCAGCCAGTCGTCGGCTAGCCCATTCTTCGAGCAGTACTTC. Its translation is CASSQSSASPFFEQYF.

This clone was counted only a few times. The CDR3 coding sequence is TGCAGCGTTGAAAGGGGGAAGATGGAGACCCAGTACTTC. It specifies CSVERGKMETQYF. The chain combines TRBV29-1 with TRBJ2-5, with D perhaps matching TRBD1 (6 bases). The CDR3 contains 13 residues. Germline assignment: CDR1 SQVTM and CDR2 ANQGSEA. Trimming left V 2 bases short and J 5 bases short, with 12 bases between.

The V gene is TRBV6-4, the J gene TRBJ2-1; maybe TRBD2 (5 bases). The CDR3 consists of 13 residues. Germline V lookup: CDR1 MRHNA, CDR2 SNTAGT. With 3 bases removed from V and 15 bases from J, the gap between germline ends came to 18 bases. In nucleotides, the CDR3 is TGTGCCAGCAGTGAGTGGCCCTCGGGATGGCTGTTCTTC. Translation: CASSEWPSGWLFF.

The chain has TRBV6-5 and TRBJ1-5, with a possible D match to TRBD1 (6 bases). Germline loops: CDR1 MNHEY, CDR2 SVGAGI. The CDR3 is 15 residues long. V lost 5 bases and J 6 bases, leaving 17 bases between the germline ends. DNA for the CDR3: TGTGCCAGCAGTGTATCACAGGGAGGGAGTCAGCCCCAGCATTTT. It is translated as CASSVSQGGSQPQHF.

CDR3 region: CASTIMKRGNGELFF. The CDR3 DNA reads TGTGCCAGCACAATCATGAAACGGGGGAACGGGGAGCTGTTTTTT. This chain joins TRBV11-2 and TRBJ2-2; D perhaps matches TRBD2 (6 bases). The CDR3 extends over 15 amino acids. The germline V gene encodes CDR1 SGHAT and CDR2 FQNNGV. With 7 bases removed from V and 7 bases from J, the gap between germline ends came to 19 bases.

J is TRBJ2-7 and V is TRBV5-6, with no clear D. This CDR3 is built from 13 residues. The germline V and J ends were trimmed by 3 bases and 2 bases, with 9 bases remaining between them. Germline V CDR1 and CDR2: SGHDT, YYEEEE. CDR3 DNA sequence: TGTGCCAGCAGCTCCCAAATTGCCTACGAGCAGTACTTC. Protein sequence: CASSSQIAYEQYF.

This clone was picked up one time. Here the CDR3 reads CASSTLQPDRDSNQPQHF. The CDR3 DNA reads TGTGCCAGTAGTACCCTACAACCTGACAGAGATAGCAATCAGCCCCAGCATTTT. This rearrangement joins TRBV19 to TRBJ1-5, with D possibly matching TRBD1 (5 bases). CDR1 and CDR2 (germline): LNHDA, SQIVND (reference sequence). There are 18 residues in the CDR3. Trimming shortened V by 4 bases and J by 0 bases, and 19 bases separated the two germline ends.

This clone is large (0.1 to 1%) within its sample. The V call is TRBV10-3, the J call TRBJ2-1; TRBD2 agrees at 14 bases. The CDR3 spans 16 residues. In germline, CDR1 is ENHRY, CDR2 SYGVKD. The trim removed 8 bases at V and 2 bases at J, leaving 5 bases unmatched. The CDR3 reads CAIRTTSGRAYNEQFF. The CDR3 coding sequence is TGTGCCATCCGAACGACTAGCGGGAGGGCCTACAATGAGCAGTTCTTC.

The CDR3 nucleotides are TGTGCCAGCAGTTGGACAAGACTGTCTCCATCTGAAGCTTTCTTT. It yields the protein CASSWTRLSPSEAFF. The chain recombines TRBV6-6 with TRBJ1-1, with TRBD1 as a possible D gene (5 bases). Trimming cost V 4 bases and J 6 bases, with 18 bases left between them. Germline CDR1 is MNHNY and CDR2 is SVGAGI (reference sequence). This CDR3 is 15 amino acids long.

V gene TRBV7-9 combines with J gene TRBJ2-5; 10 bases map to TRBD1. V shed 6 bases, J shed 2 bases, and the junction held 6 bases outside the gene matches. This CDR3 region has 15 residues. CDR1 SEHNR and CDR2 FQNEAQ come from the germline V gene (reference sequence). Here the CDR3 reads CASSYRDRGQETQYF. The CDR3 bases are TGTGCCAGCAGTTACCGGGACAGGGGTCAAGAGACCCAGTACTTC.

This chain connects TRBV30 to TRBJ2-3; D not certain. This CDR3 spans 13 amino acids. The germline V and J ends were trimmed by 8 bases and 2 bases, with 14 bases remaining between them. CDR1 is GTSNPN, CDR2 SVGIG, per germline (reference sequence). CDR3 sequence reads: CAQDWELTDTQYF. Here the CDR3 DNA reads TGTGCCCAAGACTGGGAACTCACAGATACGCAGTATTTT.

This chain uses TRBV5-4 with TRBJ2-5; D is unclear. Per the germline V gene, CDR1 is SGHNT and CDR2 is YYREEE (reference sequence). Trimming removed 4 bases from V and 4 bases from J, with 8 bases in between. The CDR3 length is 12 residues. CDR3 in DNA: TGTGCCAGCAGCCCGGACCGAGAGACCCAGTACTTC. Protein: CASSPDRETQYF. The full variable domain, with the rest looked up from reference TRBV5-4 and TRBJ2-5, is ETGVTQSPTHLIKTRGQQVTLRCSSQSGHNTVSWYQQALGQGPQFIFQYYREEENGRGNFPPRFSGLQFPNYSSELNVNALELDDSALYLCASSPDRETQYFGPGTRLLVL.

V gene TRBV4-3 combines with J gene TRBJ2-7; D not certain. The CDR3 spans 13 residues. The V gene lost 1 base and the J gene lost 4 bases, with 8 bases spanning the gap. CDR1 and CDR2 from the germline V gene are LGHNA and YSLEER. As DNA, the CDR3 is TGCGCCAGCAGCCAAGGGGCACCATACGAGCAGTACTTC. This gives the protein CASSQGAPYEQYF.

The chain links TRBV6-1 to TRBJ2-3; possibly TRBD2 for D (5 bases). This CDR3 is 15 amino acids long. The ends were cut back, 6 bases at V and 4 bases at J, with 17 bases in the middle. CDR1 is MNHNS, CDR2 SASEGT, per germline. The CDR3 region has the DNA TGTGCCAGCAGCGCTCTAGCTAGTGGCGCAGATACGCAGTATTTT. Its translation is CASSALASGADTQYF.

The gene calls are TRBV7-9 and TRBJ2-3, with 7 bases fitting TRBD1. The germline CDR1 and CDR2 sequences are SEHNR and FQNEAQ (reference sequence). The V gene end was trimmed by 5 bases and the J gene end by 6 bases; junction bases not matched to a gene: 8. There are 14 residues in the CDR3. CDR3 loop: CASSPTGRLDTQYF. The CDR3 DNA sequence: TGTGCCAGCAGCCCGACAGGGCGTTTGGATACGCAGTATTTT.

The genes are TRBV13 and TRBJ2-7; D not certain. Germline assignment: CDR1 PRHDT and CDR2 FYEKMQ (reference sequence). The CDR3 spans 12 residues. The V end was cut by 3 bases, the J end by 4 bases, with 7 bases between. DNA of the CDR3: TGTGCCAGCAGCTTTGTAGGATACGAGCAGTACTTC. Protein sequence: CASSFVGYEQYF.

This clone was counted a single time. The chain carries TRBV27 and TRBJ2-7, with a possible D match to TRBD2 (5 bases). Trimming shortened V by 5 bases and J by 2 bases, and 7 bases separated the two germline ends. This CDR3 contains 12 residues. Germline CDR1 is MNHEY and CDR2 is SMNVEV (reference sequence). CDR3 amino acids: CASSQTTYEQYF. The DNA for the CDR3 is TGTGCCAGCAGTCAGACTACCTACGAGCAGTACTTC.